This T cell receptor beta chain was sequenced in a study of blood T cell repertoires in COVID-19. Data came from immunoSEQ multiplex PCR; TCRdb stores just in-frame clones and leaves some out. This sample carries 250,000 to 300,000 clones, more than 75% of them seen once, and the ten largest clones take roughly 2%. This clone came up a few times. Trimming stripped 1 base from V and 6 bases from J, with 8 bases between. CDR3 length: 12 amino acids. Germline V gene sequence: CDR1 SGHRS, CDR2 YFSETQ. The sample consisted of PBMCs or T cells enriched from blood (not recorded which). The chain joins TRBV5-1 to TRBJ2-7, with D possibly matching TRBD1 (6 bases). This receptor was taken from a woman aged 55 to 70 in a cohort exposed to, infected with or recovered from COVID-19 (not recorded which). This CDR3 reads CASSLTDSEQYF. As DNA, the CDR3 is TGCGCCAGCAGCTTGACGGACAGCGAGCAGTACTTC.